This is a list of T cell receptor beta chains from one sample in a study of T cell responses to AZD1222 COVID-19 vaccine. TCRdb's copy holds only in-frame clones and misses some; the assay was immunoSEQ multiplex PCR. The data show 100,000 or so clones, roughly 89% seen once. The sample here was peripheral blood, taken 28 days after the second AZD1222 dose. These TCRs come from an adult who received the AZD1222 COVID-19 vaccine. The CDR3 runs from the conserved cysteine through the conserved F or W. Fields, in order: D gene, clone size, J gene, V gene, CDR3 protein, CDR3 DNA. The D gene is left open where the match is weak. Not every row has a clone size; where given, it reads once, few, many or a size class.

>NA|once|TRBJ2-7|TRBV6-7
CASNPLPGREQYF
TGTGCCAGCAACCCTCTGCCGGGCAGAGAGCAGTACTTC
>NA|NA|TRBJ2-5|TRBV7-8
CASSRDVDLPANF
TGTGCCAGCAGCCGGGACGTCGACTTACCGGCCAACTTC
>TRBD2|NA|TRBJ2-2|TRBV5-1
CASIGTSGSSGELFF
TGCGCCAGCATTGGCACTAGCGGGAGTTCCGGGGAGCTGTTTTTT
>NA|NA|TRBJ1-3|TRBV29-1
CSPRGSPAGNTIYF
TGCAGCCCAAGGGGAAGTCCAGCTGGAAACACCATATATTTT
>NA|NA|TRBJ1-5|TRBV19
CASSIPQDSNQPQHF
TGTGCCAGTAGCATTCCCCAGGATAGCAATCAGCCCCAGCATTTT
>NA|NA|TRBJ2-7|TRBV6-1
CASSEALVAAYEQYF
TGTGCCAGCAGTGAAGCGCTGGTAGCGGCCTACGAGCAGTACTTC
>NA|NA|TRBJ2-7|TRBV7-8
CASSFRYTSGEQYF
TGTGCCAGCAGCTTTCGATACACCTCAGGCGAGCAGTACTTC
>TRBD2|once|TRBJ2-2|TRBV5-1
CASSLSGSTGELFF
TGCGCCAGCAGCTTGAGCGGGAGTACCGGGGAGCTGTTTTTT
>TRBD1|few|TRBJ2-7|TRBV6-5
CASTGQGRSYEQYF
TGTGCCAGCACAGGACAGGGTAGATCCTACGAGCAGTACTTC
>NA|NA|TRBJ1-1|TRBV18
CASSLVEYTEAFF
TGTGCCAGCTCTCTCGTGGAGTACACTGAAGCTTTCTTT
>NA|NA|TRBJ1-3|TRBV6-5
CASATGPTAGNTIYF
TGTGCCAGCGCTACCGGGCCTACAGCTGGAAACACCATATATTTT
>NA|NA|TRBJ1-3|TRBV7-2
CASSFPGNTIYF
TGTGCCAGCAGCTTCCCGGGAAACACCATATATTTT
>NA|NA|TRBJ1-2|TRBV28
CASSSRAPLVGYTF
TGTGCCAGCAGTTCACGGGCGCCCTTAGTCGGCTACACCTTC
>NA|NA|TRBJ1-6|TRBV28
CASSREYNSPLHF
TGTGCCAGCAGCCGGGAGTACAATTCACCCCTCCACTTT
>TRBD2|few|TRBJ2-1|TRBV28
CASKLAGAPYNEQFF
TGTGCCAGCAAACTAGCGGGGGCCCCCTACAATGAGCAGTTCTTC
>NA|NA|TRBJ1-1|TRBV19
CATKQGNTEAFF
TGTGCCACCAAACAGGGGAACACTGAAGCTTTCTTT
>TRBD1|NA|TRBJ2-7|TRBV10-1
CASSELTGANSYEQYF
TGCGCCAGCAGTGAGTTGACAGGGGCCAACTCCTACGAGCAGTACTTC
>NA|NA|TRBJ2-7|TRBV11-2
CASSFSYEQYF
TGTGCCAGCAGCTTCTCCTACGAGCAGTACTTC
>NA|NA|TRBJ2-2|TRBV9
CASSVGRSYAGELFF
TGTGCCAGCAGCGTAGGACGGTCCTACGCCGGGGAGCTGTTTTTT
>NA|NA|TRBJ1-4|TRBV7-2
CASSLVGRGGEKLFF
TGTGCCAGCAGCTTAGTCGGCAGGGGAGGAGAAAAACTGTTTTTT
>NA|once|TRBJ1-5|TRBV19
CASNLQGSGNQPQHF
TGTGCCAGTAATTTACAGGGTAGCGGCAATCAGCCCCAGCATTTT
>NA|NA|TRBJ1-1|TRBV4-2
CASSPWTDHLNTEAFF
TGTGCCAGCAGCCCTTGGACAGATCACCTGAACACTGAAGCTTTCTTT
>TRBD1|NA|TRBJ1-4|TRBV28
CASSLIGTGDGEKLFF
TGTGCCAGCAGTTTAATAGGGACAGGGGACGGTGAAAAACTGTTTTTT
>TRBD1|NA|TRBJ1-4|TRBV28
CASSGQETNEKLFF
TGTGCCAGCAGTGGACAGGAAACTAATGAAAAACTGTTTTTT
>NA|NA|TRBJ1-2|TRBV10-3
CAISESRAPSYGYTF
TGTGCCATCAGTGAGTCGAGAGCACCTAGTTATGGCTACACCTTC
>NA|NA|TRBJ1-1|TRBV21-1
CASSKAGTGNTEAFF
TGTGCCAGCAGCAAAGCCGGGACGGGAAACACTGAAGCTTTCTTT
>TRBD2|once|TRBJ2-3|TRBV11-2
CASRELATDTQYF
TGTGCCAGCAGAGAACTAGCGACAGATACGCAGTATTTT
>NA|once|TRBJ1-4|TRBV5-1
CASGRGHGNEKLFF
TGCGCCAGCGGACGAGGGCATGGTAATGAAAAACTGTTTTTT
>NA|NA|TRBJ2-7|TRBV11-3
CASSSGLGLEQYF
TGTGCCAGCAGCTCCGGACTCGGCTTGGAGCAGTACTTC
>TRBD1|NA|TRBJ2-5|TRBV5-1
CASSGGQLQETQYF
TGCGCCAGCAGCGGGGGACAGCTCCAAGAGACCCAGTACTTC
>NA|NA|TRBJ2-5|TRBV15
CATSPVFRHQETQYF
TGTGCCACCAGTCCCGTTTTCCGACACCAAGAGACCCAGTACTTC
>NA|NA|TRBJ1-5|TRBV7-8
CASSPGWIGAPEAQHF
TGTGCCAGCAGCCCAGGTTGGATAGGGGCCCCAGAGGCCCAGCATTTT
>TRBD1|NA|TRBJ2-1|TRBV27
CASRRDRSVNEQFF
TGTGCCAGCAGGAGGGACAGGTCTGTCAATGAGCAGTTCTTC
>NA|once|TRBJ1-2|TRBV11-2
CASSPGASQLYGYTF
TGTGCCAGCAGCCCCGGGGCCAGCCAACTCTATGGCTACACCTTC
>TRBD2|NA|TRBJ2-1|TRBV7-3
CASSPHPGTSAYNEQFF
TGTGCCAGCAGCCCCCATCCCGGGACTAGCGCATACAATGAGCAGTTCTTC
>TRBD1|NA|TRBJ1-3|TRBV7-9
CASSSPGQGATDSGNTIYF
TGTGCCAGCAGCTCACCGGGACAGGGGGCTACAGACTCTGGAAACACCATATATTTT
>NA|few|TRBJ1-6|TRBV5-4
CASSPWGGGNSPLHF
TGTGCCAGCAGCCCTTGGGGGGGAGGGAATTCACCCCTCCACTTT
>NA|NA|TRBJ1-1|TRBV5-1
CASSLGDTGMNTEAFF
TGCGCCAGCAGCTTGGGGGATACAGGGATGAACACTGAAGCTTTCTTT
>NA|NA|TRBJ1-1|TRBV7-2
CASSLTLIEAFF
TGTGCCAGCAGCTTAACTTTAATAGAGGCTTTCTTT
>TRBD1|NA|TRBJ1-2|TRBV29-1
CSVEGTGINYGYTF
TGCAGCGTTGAAGGGACAGGAATTAACTATGGCTACACCTTC
>TRBD1|NA|TRBJ2-2|TRBV13
CASSSGTGFPGELFF
TGTGCCAGCAGCTCCGGGACAGGGTTTCCCGGGGAGCTGTTTTTT
>NA|once|TRBJ1-6|TRBV30
CAWGPANGSPLHF
TGTGCCTGGGGCCCGGCGAACGGTTCACCCCTCCACTTT
>NA|few|TRBJ1-6|TRBV18
CASSPDRSNIPLHF
TGTGCCAGCTCACCTGACAGGTCCAATATACCCCTCCACTTT
>TRBD1|NA|TRBJ2-1|TRBV7-3
CASSLGAGTGYSEQFF
TGTGCCAGCAGCTTGGGAGCCGGGACAGGGTACAGTGAGCAGTTCTTC
>NA|NA|TRBJ2-3|TRBV15
CATSRGPDTQYF
TGTGCCACCAGCAGAGGCCCAGATACGCAGTATTTT
>NA|NA|TRBJ2-7|TRBV27
CASSPGGAPASGVYEQYF
TGTGCCAGCAGTCCAGGGGGCGCCCCGGCTAGCGGGGTCTACGAGCAGTACTTC
>TRBD2|NA|TRBJ2-2|TRBV7-2
CASSRGLGNTGELFF
TGTGCCAGCAGCAGGGGACTAGGAAACACCGGGGAGCTGTTTTTT
>TRBD1|NA|TRBJ1-1|TRBV19
CASSTIGQGNTEAFF
TGTGCCAGTAGTACGATCGGACAGGGGAACACTGAAGCTTTCTTT